The 14 T cell receptor beta chains in this list originate from one sample, sequenced in a study of cytomegalovirus exposure and HLA in healthy donors. PCR was performed using 60 Vbeta and 13 Jbeta primers. Profiled with immunoSEQ multiplex PCR; TCRdb holds only in-frame clones, not every one. Here the sample spans about 120,000 clones, 81% being singletons. The sequencing sample was made of PBMCs. The receptors stem from a woman aged 40 to 50 in good health and CMV-seronegative.

This clone showed up just once. The V gene is TRBV7-8, the J gene TRBJ1-4, with 7 bases aligning to TRBD1. The CDR3 consists of 17 residues. The V gene end was trimmed by 4 bases and the J gene end by 5 bases; junction bases not matched to a gene: 13. CDR1 is SGHVS, CDR2 FQNEAQ, per germline. The CDR3 DNA follows: TGTGCCAGCAGCTCCATCCTGCCGGGACAGACGAATGAAAAACTGTTTTTT. Translated: CASSSILPGQTNEKLFF.

The V call is TRBV5-1, the J call TRBJ1-1, with D perhaps TRBD1 (6 bases). V gave up 4 bases and J gave up 8 bases, with 15 bases separating them. The CDR3 totals 13 residues. CDR1 is SGHRS and CDR2 is YFSETQ in the germline V gene. In DNA, the CDR3 is TGCGCCAGCAGCCCGTTTTTTGACAGGGAAGCTTTCTTT. Translation gives CASSPFFDREAFF.

V gene TRBV7-8 combines with J gene TRBJ2-7; 10 bases fit TRBD2. This CDR3 is 14 amino acids long. The germline CDR1 and CDR2 sequences are SGHVS and FQNEAQ. Unmatched junction bases numbered 4, after V lost 8 bases and J lost 0 bases. The CDR3 bases are TGTGCCAGCGGCTCTAGCGGGAGCTCCTACGAGCAGTACTTC. This translates into CASGSSGSSYEQYF.

The rearrangement uses TRBV21-1 and TRBJ2-2; TRBD2 was called by the table and not checked on the DNA. TRBV21-1 is a pseudogene segment. The CDR3 extends over 17 amino acids. The CDR3 nucleotides are TGTGCCAGCAGCACGCGCGCGGCCGGAGGTGTCACCGGGGAGCTGTTTTTT. This translates into CASSTRAAGGVTGELFF.

This rearrangement joins TRBV7-2 to TRBJ1-2, with D perhaps matching TRBD1 (6 bases). The CDR3 is 15 residues long. With 5 bases removed from V and 4 bases from J, the gap between germline ends came to 17 bases. Germline values: CDR1 SGHTA, CDR2 FQGNSA. The CDR3 region is CASSPGDGYGYGYTF. The DNA for the CDR3 is TGTGCCAGCAGCCCAGGGGACGGTTATGGCTATGGCTACACCTTC.

The chain employs TRBV11-2 and TRBJ1-1; weak D call: TRBD1 (6 bases). Trimming removed 2 bases from V and 6 bases from J, with 13 bases in between. CDR3 length equals 14 residues. The V gene's germline CDR1 is SGHAT and CDR2 FQNNGV. The CDR3 loop is CASSLRWSGAEAFF. The CDR3 DNA reads as TGTGCCAGCAGCTTAAGGTGGTCAGGGGCTGAAGCTTTCTTT.

The chain employs TRBV14 and TRBJ2-7, with TRBD2 matching 11 bases. The CDR3 extends over 14 amino acids. Germline CDR1 SGHDN, CDR2 FVKESK. J gave up 3 bases and V 10 bases, and 8 bases lay outside the gene matches. The CDR3 spells CANYGTSGDYEQYF. The CDR3 bases are TGTGCCAACTACGGGACTAGCGGAGACTACGAGCAGTACTTC.

This clone showed up just once. V gene TRBV2 combines with J gene TRBJ1-2, with D unresolved. Germline V gene data show CDR1 as SNHLY and CDR2 as FYNNEI. The V and J ends lost 4 bases and 0 bases respectively, with 9 bases between them. CDR3 length: 14 residues. In nucleotides, the CDR3 is TGTGCCAGCAGTGTTGACATTCCTAACTATGGCTACACCTTC. Amino acids: CASSVDIPNYGYTF.

The V call is TRBV2, the J call TRBJ2-7; D may be TRBD1 (5 bases). The CDR3 covers 13 residues. The V end lost 6 bases, the J end lost 5 bases, and 14 bases lay between the germline ends. Germline CDR1 and CDR2: SNHLY and FYNNEI. The CDR3 coding sequence is TGTGCCAGCAGGGACACAGGATCCCACGAGCAGTACTTC. Translating it yields CASRDTGSHEQYF.

The J gene is TRBJ2-7, the V gene TRBV30, with 10 bases identical to TRBD1. There are 14 residues in the CDR3. After removal of 0 bases from V and 6 bases from J, the junction contained 5 bases not matched to a gene. Germline V CDR1 and CDR2: GTSNPN, SVGIG (reference sequence). This CDR3 is CAWSVGTGVREQYF. In nucleotides, the CDR3 is TGTGCCTGGAGTGTGGGGACAGGGGTCCGCGAGCAGTACTTC. Looking up the rest from reference TRBV30 and TRBJ2-7 gives the full variable domain: SQTIHQWPATLVQPVGSPLSLECTVEGTSNPNLYWYRQAAGRGLQLLFYSVGIGQISSEVPQNLSASRPQDRQFILSSKKLLLSDSGFYLCAWSVGTGVREQYFGPGTRLTVT.

This CDR3 is CASSLVFQETGNTIYF. Here the CDR3 DNA reads TGCGCCAGCAGCTTGGTGTTTCAAGAGACTGGAAACACCATATATTTT. The chain uses TRBV5-1 and TRBJ1-3, with D unclear. Germline CDR1 reads SGHRS; CDR2 reads YFSETQ. This CDR3 is 16 amino acids long. The ends were cut back, 0 bases at V and 2 bases at J, with 12 bases in the middle. The full variable domain, in which reference TRBV5-1 and TRBJ1-3 provide the parts outside the CDR3, is KAGVTQTPRYLIKTRGQQVTLSCSPISGHRSVSWYQQTPGQGLQFLFEYFSETQRNKGNFPGRFSGRQFSNSRSEMNVSTLELGDSALYLCASSLVFQETGNTIYFGEGSWLTVV.

This chain uses TRBV9 with TRBJ1-3; 7 nucleotides align to TRBD1. Germline trimming cut 0 bases from V and 0 bases from J; bases unmatched to any gene: 6. Germline V CDR1 and CDR2: SGDLS, YYNGEE. CDR3 length: 17 amino acids. CDR3 bases: TGTGCCAGCAGCGTAGCGGACAGGTCGACCTCTGGAAACACCATATATTTT. It is translated as CASSVADRSTSGNTIYF.

The chain employs TRBV7-2 and TRBJ1-1, with D perhaps TRBD1 (6 bases). V lost 5 bases and J lost 4, with 14 bases in between. CDR3 length equals 14 residues. Looked up from germline, CDR1 is SGHTA and CDR2 is FQGNSA. CDR3 region: CASSLRGGGTEAFF. The DNA of the CDR3 is TGTGCCAGCAGCCTCCGGGGGGGCGGCACTGAAGCTTTCTTT.

The chain recombines TRBV19 with TRBJ2-2; 13 positions match TRBD2. This CDR3 spans 16 amino acids. The germline V gene has CDR1 LNHDA and CDR2 SQIVND (reference sequence). V shed 11 bases and J 8 bases; nucleotides not matched to a gene: 14. As DNA, the CDR3 is TGTGCCTCAACGCGACTAGCGGGAGGAGTAGCGGGGGAGCTGTTTTTT. Amino acid sequence: CASTRLAGGVAGELFF.